The table lists the clone carrying this T cell receptor beta chain with a few counts. For ophthalmopathy patients, the Clinical Activity Score was at least 3 and the NOSPECS grade at least 4; duration was under 3 months. The PBMCs had their origin in 8.5 to 10 ml of fresh peripheral blood. These data belong to a study of T cells in Graves' hyperthyroidism and ophthalmopathy. Study summary: Peripheral blood was drawn at first diagnosis, prior to all treatment.

Germline V gene data show CDR1 as MDHEN and CDR2 as SYDVKM. This CDR3 comprises 19 residues. Trimming left V 4 bases short and J 0 bases short, with 22 bases between. RNA transcripts were the template for amplifying TCR beta CDR3 regions. TCR CDR3 underwent first-round RT-PCR with the HTBI primer set. TCRdb fed the multiplex PCR reads into MiXCR, producing one record per CDR3 protein. Found here are over 250,000 distinct CDR3 sequences, 22% of them singletons; the top ten hold around 64%. The material sequenced was blood. This clonotype originated in a man between 25 and 39 years old with Graves' ophthalmopathy. This sequence joins TRBV28 and TRBJ1-3; D possibly corresponds to TRBD1 (5 bases). The CDR3 protein is CASSYGDRENQFSGNTIYF. In DNA form, the CDR3 reads TGTGCCAGCAGTTATGGGGACCGGGAAAACCAGTTCTCTGGAAACACCATATATTTT.